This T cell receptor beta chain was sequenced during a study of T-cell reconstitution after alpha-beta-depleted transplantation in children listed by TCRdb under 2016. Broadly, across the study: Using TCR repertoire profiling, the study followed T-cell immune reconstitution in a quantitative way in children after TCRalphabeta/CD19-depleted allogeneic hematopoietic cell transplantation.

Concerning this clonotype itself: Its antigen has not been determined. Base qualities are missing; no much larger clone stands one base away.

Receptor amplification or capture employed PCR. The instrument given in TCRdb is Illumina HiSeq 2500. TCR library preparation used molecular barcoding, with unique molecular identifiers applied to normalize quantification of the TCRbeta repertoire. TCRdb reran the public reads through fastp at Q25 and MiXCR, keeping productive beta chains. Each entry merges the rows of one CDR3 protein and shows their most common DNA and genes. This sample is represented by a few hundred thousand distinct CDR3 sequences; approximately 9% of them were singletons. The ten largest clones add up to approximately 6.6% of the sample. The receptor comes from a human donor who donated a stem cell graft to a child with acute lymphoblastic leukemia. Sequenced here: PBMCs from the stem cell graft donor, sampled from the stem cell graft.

The DNA reads TGTGCCAGCAGGGGGGGAAGAAGTGAAAAACTGTTTTTT. It codes for CASRGGRSEKLFF. Recombination joined TRBV7-9 with TRBJ1-4; the D segment could be TRBD1, given 5 matching bases. V is cut by 6 bases and J by 7 bases, and the space between the germline ends is 12 bases. The CDR3, cysteine through phenylalanine, is 13 amino acids long. The retained sequence is limited to the CDR3, 39 bases, with the frame set at the first base. From the germline V gene (reference sequence), CDR1 is SEHNR and CDR2 is FQNEAQ.